Given below is one T cell receptor beta chain in context. These data come from a study of blood T cell repertoires in COVID-19. About the study: Samples of COVID-19 (acute and convalescent) were obtained from the United States, Italy and Spain.

The authors' processing: The assay estimated nucleated cells by amplifying reference gene primers. The table came from immunoSEQ multiplex PCR; TCRdb's copy has only in-frame clones and leaves some out. The DNA was the basis for D and trimming; V, J and clone size are from that table. The repertoire consists of more than 100,000 clones, with about 86% occurring once and the leading ten covering 15% to 20%. The V gene end was trimmed by 2 bases and the J gene end by 5 bases; junction bases not matched to a gene: 4. Germline-derived CDR1 and CDR2 are SGHRS and YFSETQ. The CDR3 length is 14 residues. This receptor was obtained from a woman aged 50 to 60 with acute or convalescent COVID-19. Sequenced: peripheral blood. The chain recombines TRBV5-1 with TRBJ1-1, with 9 bases fitting TRBD1. Here the CDR3 reads CASSLGQGLTEAFF. CDR3 in DNA: TGCGCCAGCAGCTTAGGACAGGGGCTGACTGAAGCTTTCTTT.